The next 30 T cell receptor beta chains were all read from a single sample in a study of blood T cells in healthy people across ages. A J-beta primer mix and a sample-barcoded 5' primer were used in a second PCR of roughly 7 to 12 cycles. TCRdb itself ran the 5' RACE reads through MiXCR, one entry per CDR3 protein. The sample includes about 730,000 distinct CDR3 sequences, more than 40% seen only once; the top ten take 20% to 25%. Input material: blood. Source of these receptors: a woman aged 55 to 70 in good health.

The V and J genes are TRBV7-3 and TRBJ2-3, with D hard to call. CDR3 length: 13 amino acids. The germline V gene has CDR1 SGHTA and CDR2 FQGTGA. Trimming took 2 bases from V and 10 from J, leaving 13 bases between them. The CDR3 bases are TGTGCCAGCAGCTTACCCCCTCCTCAGGCGCAGTATTTT. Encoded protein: CASSLPPPQAQYF. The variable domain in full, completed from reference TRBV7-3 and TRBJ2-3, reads GAGVSQTPSNKVTEKGKYVELRCDPISGHTALYWYRQSLGQGPEFLIYFQGTGAADDSGLPNDRFFAVRPEGSVSTLKIQRTERGDSAVYLCASSLPPPQAQYFGPGTRLTVL.

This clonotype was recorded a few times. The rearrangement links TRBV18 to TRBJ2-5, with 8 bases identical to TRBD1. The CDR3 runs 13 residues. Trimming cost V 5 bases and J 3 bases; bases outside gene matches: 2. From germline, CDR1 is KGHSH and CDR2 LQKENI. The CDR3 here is CASSVQGEETQYF. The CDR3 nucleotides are TGTGCCAGCTCAGTACAGGGGGAAGAGACCCAGTACTTC.

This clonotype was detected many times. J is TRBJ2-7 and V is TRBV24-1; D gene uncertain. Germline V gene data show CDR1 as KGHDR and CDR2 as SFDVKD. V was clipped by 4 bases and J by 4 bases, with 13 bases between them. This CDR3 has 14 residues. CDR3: CATSDLELKYEQYF. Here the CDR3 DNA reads TGTGCCACCAGTGACCTTGAACTGAAATACGAGCAGTACTTC.

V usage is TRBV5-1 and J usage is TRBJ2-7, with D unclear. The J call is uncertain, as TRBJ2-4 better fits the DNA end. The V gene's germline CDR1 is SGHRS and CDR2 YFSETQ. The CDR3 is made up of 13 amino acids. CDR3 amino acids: CASSFNQVNIQYF. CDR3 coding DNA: TGCGCCAGCAGTTTTAACCAGGTTAACATTCAGTACTTC.

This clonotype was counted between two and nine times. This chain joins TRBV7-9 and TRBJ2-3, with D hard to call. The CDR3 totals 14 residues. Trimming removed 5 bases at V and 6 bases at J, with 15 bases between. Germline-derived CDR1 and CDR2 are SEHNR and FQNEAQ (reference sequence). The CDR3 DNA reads TGTGCCAGCAGCATCTCGACCTCCTTCGATACGCAGTATTTT. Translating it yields CASSISTSFDTQYF.

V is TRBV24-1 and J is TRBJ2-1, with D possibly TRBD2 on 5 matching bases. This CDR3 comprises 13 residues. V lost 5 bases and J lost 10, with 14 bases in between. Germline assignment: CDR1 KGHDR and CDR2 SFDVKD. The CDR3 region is CATSGPREREQFF. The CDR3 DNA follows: TGTGCCACCAGTGGTCCCCGGGAAAGGGAGCAGTTCTTC.

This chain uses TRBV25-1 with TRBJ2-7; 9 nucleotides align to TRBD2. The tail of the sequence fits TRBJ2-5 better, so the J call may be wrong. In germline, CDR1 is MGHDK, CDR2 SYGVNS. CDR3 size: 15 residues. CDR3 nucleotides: TGTGCCAGCAACCAAGCGGGAGGACCAAAAGAGACCCAGTACTTC. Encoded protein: CASNQAGGPKETQYF.

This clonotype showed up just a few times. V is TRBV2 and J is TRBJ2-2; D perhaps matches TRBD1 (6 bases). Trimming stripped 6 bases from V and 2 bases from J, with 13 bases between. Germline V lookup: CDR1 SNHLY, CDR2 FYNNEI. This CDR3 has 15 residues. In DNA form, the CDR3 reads TGTGCCAGCAGGCAGGGACATTCAAACACCGGGGAGCTGTTTTTT. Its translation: CASRQGHSNTGELFF.

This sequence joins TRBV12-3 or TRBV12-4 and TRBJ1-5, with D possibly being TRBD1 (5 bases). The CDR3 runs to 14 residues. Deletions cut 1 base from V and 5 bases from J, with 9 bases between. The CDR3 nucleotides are TGTGCCAGCAGTTTAGGGGGACGGGATCAGCCCCAGCATTTT. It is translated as CASSLGGRDQPQHF.

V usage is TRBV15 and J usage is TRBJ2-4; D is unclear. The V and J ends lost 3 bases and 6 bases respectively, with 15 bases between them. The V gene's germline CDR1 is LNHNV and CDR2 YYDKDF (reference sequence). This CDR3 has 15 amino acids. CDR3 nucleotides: TGTGCCACCAGCAGTGGGAACCACGGCCTAAACATTCAGTACTTC. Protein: CATSSGNHGLNIQYF. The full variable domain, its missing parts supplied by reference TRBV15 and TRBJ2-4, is DAMVIQNPRYQVTQFGKPVTLSCSQTLNHNVMYWYQQKSSQAPKLLFHYYDKDFNNEADTPDNFQSRRPNTSFCFLDIRSPGLGDTAMYLCATSSGNHGLNIQYFGAGTRLSVL.

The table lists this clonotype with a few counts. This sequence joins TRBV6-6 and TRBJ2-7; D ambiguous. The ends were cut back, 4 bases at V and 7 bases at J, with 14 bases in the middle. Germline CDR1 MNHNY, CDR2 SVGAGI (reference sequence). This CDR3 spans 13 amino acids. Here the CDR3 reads CASSSLIEGEQYF. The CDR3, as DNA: TGTGCCAGCAGTTCCCTGATAGAAGGGGAGCAGTACTTC.

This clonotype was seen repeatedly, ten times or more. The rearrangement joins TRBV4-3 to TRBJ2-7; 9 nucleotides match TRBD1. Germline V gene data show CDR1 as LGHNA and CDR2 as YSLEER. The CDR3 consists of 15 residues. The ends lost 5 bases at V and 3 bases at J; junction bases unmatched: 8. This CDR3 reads CASSWDRDRDYEQYF. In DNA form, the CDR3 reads TGCGCCAGCAGCTGGGACCGGGACAGGGACTACGAGCAGTACTTC.

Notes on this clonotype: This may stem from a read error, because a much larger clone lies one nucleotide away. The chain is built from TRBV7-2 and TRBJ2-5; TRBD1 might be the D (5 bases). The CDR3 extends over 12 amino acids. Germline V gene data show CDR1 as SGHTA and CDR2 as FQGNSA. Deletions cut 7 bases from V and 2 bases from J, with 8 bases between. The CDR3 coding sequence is TGTGCCAGCAACCGACAGCAAGAGACCCAGTACTTC. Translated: CASNRQQETQYF.

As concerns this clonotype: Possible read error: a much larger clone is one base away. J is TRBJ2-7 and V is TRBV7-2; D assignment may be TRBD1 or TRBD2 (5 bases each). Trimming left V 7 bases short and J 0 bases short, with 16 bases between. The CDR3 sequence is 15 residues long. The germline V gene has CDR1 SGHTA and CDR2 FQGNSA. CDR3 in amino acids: CASNLKLGASYEQYF. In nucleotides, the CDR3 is TGTGCCAGCAACCTAAAGCTCGGGGCCTCCTACGAGCAGTACTTC.

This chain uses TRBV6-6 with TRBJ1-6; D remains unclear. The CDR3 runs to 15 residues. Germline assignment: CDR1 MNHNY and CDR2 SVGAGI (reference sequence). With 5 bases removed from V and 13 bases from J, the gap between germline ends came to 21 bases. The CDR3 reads CASSDQGPPESPLHF. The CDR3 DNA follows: TGTGCCAGCAGTGACCAAGGACCTCCAGAATCGCCCCTCCACTTT.

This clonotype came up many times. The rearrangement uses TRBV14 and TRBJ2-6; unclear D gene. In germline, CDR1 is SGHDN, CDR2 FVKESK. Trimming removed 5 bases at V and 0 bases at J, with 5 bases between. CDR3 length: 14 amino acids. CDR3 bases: TGTGCCAGCAGCAGCAACTCTGGGGCCAACGTCCTGACTTTC. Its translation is CASSSNSGANVLTF.

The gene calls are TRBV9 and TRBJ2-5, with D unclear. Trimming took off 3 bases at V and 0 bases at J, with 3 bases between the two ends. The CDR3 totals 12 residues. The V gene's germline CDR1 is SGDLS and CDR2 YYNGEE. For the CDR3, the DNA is TGTGCCAGCAGCGCCCACCAAGAGACCCAGTACTTC. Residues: CASSAHQETQYF.

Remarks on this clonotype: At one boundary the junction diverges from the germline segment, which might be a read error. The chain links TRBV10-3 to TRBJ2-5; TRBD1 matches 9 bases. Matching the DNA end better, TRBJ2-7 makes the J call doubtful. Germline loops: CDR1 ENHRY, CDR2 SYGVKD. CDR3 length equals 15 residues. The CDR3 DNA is TGCGCCATCGCGTCACCGGGACAGGGTCTCAACGAGCAGTACTTC. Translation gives CAIASPGQGLNEQYF.

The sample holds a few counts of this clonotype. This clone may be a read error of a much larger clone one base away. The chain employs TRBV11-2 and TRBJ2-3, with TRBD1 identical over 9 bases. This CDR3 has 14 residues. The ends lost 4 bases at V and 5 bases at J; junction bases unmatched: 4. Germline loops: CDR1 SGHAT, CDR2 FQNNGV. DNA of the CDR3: TGTGCCAGCAGCTCGGGACAGGGAAGAGATACGCAGTATTTT. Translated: CASSSGQGRDTQYF.

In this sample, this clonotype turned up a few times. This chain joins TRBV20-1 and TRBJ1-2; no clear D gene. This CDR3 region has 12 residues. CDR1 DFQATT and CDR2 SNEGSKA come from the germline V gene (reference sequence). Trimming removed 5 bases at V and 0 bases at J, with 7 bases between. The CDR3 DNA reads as TGCAGTGCTCCCGACACTAACTATGGCTACACCTTC. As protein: CSAPDTNYGYTF.

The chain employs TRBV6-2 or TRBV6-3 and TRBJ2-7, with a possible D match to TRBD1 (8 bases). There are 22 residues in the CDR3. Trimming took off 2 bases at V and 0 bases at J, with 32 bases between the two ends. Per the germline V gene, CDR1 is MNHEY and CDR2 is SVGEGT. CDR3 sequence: CASSYRVAGGASWRESSYEQYF. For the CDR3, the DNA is TGTGCCAGCAGTTACCGGGTGGCAGGGGGCGCTTCATGGCGGGAGAGCTCCTACGAGCAGTACTTC.

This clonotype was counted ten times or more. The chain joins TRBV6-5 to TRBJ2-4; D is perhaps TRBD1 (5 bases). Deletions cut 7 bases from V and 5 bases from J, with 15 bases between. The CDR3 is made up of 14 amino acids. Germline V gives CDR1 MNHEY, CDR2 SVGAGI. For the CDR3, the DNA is TGTGCCAGCACCCGAAACCAGGGTGAAAACATTCAGTACTTC. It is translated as CASTRNQGENIQYF.

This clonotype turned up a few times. Written as DNA, the CDR3 is TGCGCCAGCAGCCAAGTTTGCCAGGGAAAGAGAAGCAATCAGCCCCAGCATTTT. Protein sequence: CASSQVCQGKRSNQPQHF. The chain uses TRBV4-3 and TRBJ1-5; weak D call: TRBD1 (5 bases). The length of the CDR3 is 18 residues. Per the germline V gene, CDR1 is LGHNA and CDR2 is YSLEER. V lost 1 base and J 1 base, leaving 17 bases between the germline ends.

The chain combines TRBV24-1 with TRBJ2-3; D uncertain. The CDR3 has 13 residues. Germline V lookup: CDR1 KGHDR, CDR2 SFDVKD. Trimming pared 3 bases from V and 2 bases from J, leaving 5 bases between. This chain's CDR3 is CATSDRTTDTQYF. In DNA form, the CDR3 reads TGTGCCACCAGTGATAGGACCACAGATACGCAGTATTTT.

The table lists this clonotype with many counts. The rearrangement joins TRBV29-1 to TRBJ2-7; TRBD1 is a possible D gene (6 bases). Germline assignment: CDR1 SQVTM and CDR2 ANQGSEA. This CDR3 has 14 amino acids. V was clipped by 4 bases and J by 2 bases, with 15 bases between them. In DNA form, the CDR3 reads TGCAGCGTTGCGGGGTCTCAGGGGACCTACGAGCAGTACTTC. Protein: CSVAGSQGTYEQYF.

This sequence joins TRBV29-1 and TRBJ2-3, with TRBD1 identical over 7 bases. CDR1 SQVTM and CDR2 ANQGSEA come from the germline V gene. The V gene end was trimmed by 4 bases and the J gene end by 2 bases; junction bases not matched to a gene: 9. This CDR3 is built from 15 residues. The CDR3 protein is CSVGLRTGATDTQYF. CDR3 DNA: TGCAGCGTTGGCCTCCGGACAGGAGCCACAGATACGCAGTATTTT.

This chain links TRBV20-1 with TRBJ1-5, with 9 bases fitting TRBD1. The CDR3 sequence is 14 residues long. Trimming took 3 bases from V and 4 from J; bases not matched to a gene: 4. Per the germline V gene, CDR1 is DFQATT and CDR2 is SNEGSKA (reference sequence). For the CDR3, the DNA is TGCAGTGCTAGGATGACAGGGGGAAATCAGCCCCAGCATTTT. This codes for CSARMTGGNQPQHF.

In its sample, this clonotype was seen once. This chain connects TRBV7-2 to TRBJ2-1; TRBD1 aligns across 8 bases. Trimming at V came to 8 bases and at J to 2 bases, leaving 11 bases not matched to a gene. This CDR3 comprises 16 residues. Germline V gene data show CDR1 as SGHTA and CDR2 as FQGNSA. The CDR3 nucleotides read TGTGCCAGCGGCCTAGACAGGGGAAGTCCCTACAATGAGCAGTTCTTC. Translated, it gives CASGLDRGSPYNEQFF.

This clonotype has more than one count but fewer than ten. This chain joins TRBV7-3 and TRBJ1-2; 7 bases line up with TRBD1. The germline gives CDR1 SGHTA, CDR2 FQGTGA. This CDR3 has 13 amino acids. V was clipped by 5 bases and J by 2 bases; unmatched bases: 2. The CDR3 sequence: CASSTTGNYGYTF. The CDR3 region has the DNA TGTGCCAGCAGCACGACAGGGAACTATGGCTACACCTTC.

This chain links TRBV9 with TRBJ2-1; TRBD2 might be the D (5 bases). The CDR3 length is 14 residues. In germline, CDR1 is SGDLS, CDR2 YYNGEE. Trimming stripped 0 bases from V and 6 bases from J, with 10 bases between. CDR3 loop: CASSVAVSGNEQFF. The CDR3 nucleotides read TGTGCCAGCAGCGTAGCCGTCAGCGGCAATGAGCAGTTCTTC.